This passage covers 11 T cell receptor beta chains from one sample sequenced in a study of naive and memory T cell subsets. An oligonucleotide containing a UMI was ligated to the 3' end of TCR cDNA. Ligated cDNA underwent four rounds of PCR with nested alpha and beta constant region primers and SP2. TCRdb independently ran MiXCR on the 5' RACE reads; one entry per CDR3 protein. Of 50,000 or so distinct CDR3 sequences listed, 7.2% are singletons. The receptors were sampled from a male donor in good health.

Written as DNA, the CDR3 is TGTGCCAGCAGGCCGACCGGAGTCGGCAATCAGCCCCAGCATTTT. It codes for CASRPTGVGNQPQHF. This chain connects TRBV12-3 or TRBV12-4 to TRBJ1-5; no clear D. CDR3 length: 15 amino acids. V gave up 6 bases and J gave up 2 bases, with 14 bases separating them.

In its sample, this clonotype was seen a few times. This rearrangement joins TRBV2 to TRBJ1-1; TRBD1 agrees at 8 bases. The CDR3 extends over 14 amino acids. Germline-derived CDR1 and CDR2 are SNHLY and FYNNEI. With V trimmed by 7 bases and J by 4 bases, 8 bases remained unmatched. CDR3 amino acids: CASIVSGGFTEAFF. CDR3 DNA: TGTGCCAGCATTGTGTCAGGGGGCTTCACTGAAGCTTTCTTT.

This clonotype appeared a few times. The chain links TRBV28 to TRBJ1-2; possible D gene TRBD1, 5 bases. The V end was cut by 2 bases, the J end by 4 bases, with 17 bases between. The CDR3 extends over 16 amino acids. CDR1 is MDHEN, CDR2 SYDVKM, per germline. The CDR3 sequence is CASSLLNSYGTYGYTF. CDR3 nucleotide sequence: TGTGCCAGCAGTTTACTAAACAGTTACGGGACCTATGGCTACACCTTC.

The gene calls are TRBV5-6 and TRBJ1-5; TRBD1 matches at 9 bases. The CDR3 is 15 residues long. J was trimmed by 5 bases and V by 5 bases; bases with no gene match: 8. Per germline, CDR1 SGHDT and CDR2 YYEEEE. The CDR3 sequence is CASSFRDREDQPQHF. The CDR3, as DNA: TGTGCCAGCAGTTTCCGGGACAGGGAGGATCAGCCCCAGCATTTT.

This clonotype turned up a few times. The chain links TRBV11-2 to TRBJ1-4, with no clear D. The CDR3 runs 13 residues. Germline V lookup: CDR1 SGHAT, CDR2 FQNNGV. V was pared by 3 bases and J by 7 bases, with 9 bases between. CDR3 in DNA: TGTGCCAGCAGCTTGACTCTTTTTGAAAAACTGTTTTTT. Encoded protein: CASSLTLFEKLFF. Together with reference TRBV11-2 and TRBJ1-4, the CDR3 gives the full variable domain: EAGVAQSPRYKIIEKRQSVAFWCNPISGHATLYWYQQILGQGPKLLIQFQNNGVVDDSQLPKDRFSAERLKGVDSTLKIQPAKLEDSAVYLCASSLTLFEKLFFGSGTQLSVL.

This clonotype occurred a few times. The CDR3 region is CASGRDNQGSEAFF. CDR3 bases: TGTGCCAGCGGAAGAGACAACCAGGGCAGTGAAGCTTTCTTT. The chain is built from TRBV25-1 and TRBJ1-1; TRBD1 might be the D (5 bases). V lost 8 bases and J lost 7, with 20 bases in between. The CDR3 has 14 amino acids. Per germline, CDR1 MGHDK and CDR2 SYGVNS.

This clonotype showed up many times. The chain carries TRBV29-1 and TRBJ2-2; D gene uncertain. The CDR3 spans 12 residues. V lost 7 bases, J lost 5 bases, and 11 bases lay in between. Germline assignment: CDR1 SQVTM and CDR2 ANQGSEA. CDR3 region: CSARSGTGELFF. The CDR3 DNA reads TGCAGCGCCCGGTCGGGTACCGGGGAGCTGTTTTTT.

This chain uses TRBV3-1 with TRBJ2-1, with D perhaps matching TRBD2 (5 bases). The CDR3 is made up of 18 amino acids. Trimming cost V 1 base and J 0 bases, with 16 bases left between them. Per the germline V gene, CDR1 is LGHDT and CDR2 is YNNKEL (reference sequence). In DNA form, the CDR3 reads TGTGCCAGCAGCCAAGCCTTACCAGCGGCTGGCTCCTACAATGAGCAGTTCTTC. Protein: CASSQALPAAGSYNEQFF.

This clonotype occurred a few times. The gene calls are TRBV6-5 and TRBJ2-7; 7 bases agree with TRBD1. From germline, CDR1 is MNHEY and CDR2 SVGAGI. With 4 bases clipped from V and 2 bases from J, the junction kept 8 bases outside the gene matches. The CDR3 loop spans 15 amino acids. The CDR3: CASSSGTAWAYEQYF. CDR3 coding DNA: TGTGCCAGCAGTTCCGGGACAGCGTGGGCCTACGAGCAGTACTTC.

The genes are TRBV27 and TRBJ2-2; TRBD1 aligns across 7 bases. V was clipped by 5 bases and J by 6 bases; unmatched bases: 12. This CDR3 has 16 residues. Germline V gene lookup returns CDR1 MNHEY and CDR2 SMNVEV (reference sequence). CDR3 residues: CASSPTGARSPGELFF. The DNA of the CDR3 is TGTGCCAGCAGTCCCACAGGGGCGCGTTCCCCCGGGGAGCTGTTTTTT.

This rearrangement joins TRBV20-1 to TRBJ2-2, with D unclear. The CDR3 spans 17 residues. Germline V gene sequence: CDR1 DFQATT, CDR2 SNEGSKA (reference sequence). With 2 bases removed from V and 2 bases from J, the gap between germline ends came to 18 bases. CDR3 nucleotide sequence: TGCAGTGCTAGACCGATCAGAGGCACGGTCAACACCGGGGAGCTGTTTTTT. It specifies CSARPIRGTVNTGELFF.